The sequence of this TCR beta chain was determined in a study of CD8+CD57+ T cells in acquired aplastic anemia. In patients chosen for sequencing, flow cytometry had shown CD8+CD57+ cell expansion. Germline loops: CDR1 SGHTA, CDR2 FQGTGA. The CDR3 spans 14 residues. Trimming pared 5 bases from V and 5 bases from J, leaving 15 bases between. Genomic DNA templated the TCR beta VDJ and CDR3 profiling. MiXCR, applied by TCRdb to the reads, yields one record per CDR3 protein. The sample shows 400,000 to 600,000 distinct CDR3 sequences, over 25% of them seen only once. The TCR sequence derives from a human donor with aplastic anemia. The chain has TRBV7-3 and TRBJ2-5; D remains unclear. The sequencing input was sorted CD4+, CD8+, or CD8+CD57+ T cells (not recorded which) from PBMCs. CDR3 protein: CASSTLGPRETQYF. In DNA, the CDR3 is TGTGCCAGCAGCACCCTGGGCCCGAGGGAGACCCAGTACTTC.